Sequencing of this TCR beta chain was carried out in a study of shared clonotypes between healthy human individuals. Study-level background: Contributing individuals were two females and a few males aged 18 to 49.

V was clipped by 0 bases and J by 2 bases, with 9 bases between them. CDR1 is SGHRS and CDR2 is YFSETQ in the germline V gene. This CDR3 is 15 amino acids long. As to this clone: Its antigen is unidentified.

Deep-level settings were used for running the assay. Only in-frame clones appear in the TCRdb table, and some are missing; sequencing was by immunoSEQ multiplex PCR. The profile shows around 1 million clones, about 80% of them singletons. Findings and limits, study-wide: Roughly 4.7% was the fraction of naive CD4 clonotypes found shared across a few donors.

The TCR originated in a man younger than 30 in good health. The sequenced material came from memory CD4+ T cells sorted from blood. Subset defined: CD45RA-negative fraction. The gene calls are TRBV5-1 and TRBJ2-1; no firm D call. CDR3 loop: CASSLGVGPYNEQFF. The CDR3 coding sequence is TGCGCCAGCAGCTTGGGGGTAGGACCCTACAATGAGCAGTTCTTC.